The 2 T cell receptor beta chains below were found in one sample sequenced in a study of CD8 T cells in Susac syndrome. It was with random hexamers that roughly 0.5 to 1 ug RNA was reverse transcribed. TCRdb analysed the immunoSEQ multiplex PCR reads with MiXCR anew, one entry per CDR3 protein. The sample consists of approximately 190,000 distinct CDR3 sequences, around 95% of them appearing once. The sample comprised CD4+ T cells from PBMCs. The receptor set was obtained from a human donor with Susac syndrome.

This clonotype was observed once. The gene calls are TRBV6-1 and TRBJ2-7, with 9 bases matching TRBD1. The CDR3 consists of 16 residues. With 6 bases clipped from V and 2 bases from J, the junction kept 11 bases outside the gene matches. Germline CDR1 reads MNHNS; CDR2 reads SASEGT. This CDR3 is CASRPSGTGPTYEQYF. CDR3 sequence (DNA): TGTGCCAGCAGGCCGTCCGGGACAGGGCCTACCTACGAGCAGTACTTC.

The V gene is TRBV3-1, the J gene TRBJ1-6; possibly TRBD1 for D (5 bases). V was clipped by 4 bases and J by 11 bases, with 9 bases between them. The CDR3 sequence is 12 residues long. CDR1 is LGHDT and CDR2 is YNNKEL in the germline V gene (reference sequence). CDR3 coding DNA: TGTGCCAGCAGCCTCGGGACTGCACCCCTCCACTTT. It translates to CASSLGTAPLHF.